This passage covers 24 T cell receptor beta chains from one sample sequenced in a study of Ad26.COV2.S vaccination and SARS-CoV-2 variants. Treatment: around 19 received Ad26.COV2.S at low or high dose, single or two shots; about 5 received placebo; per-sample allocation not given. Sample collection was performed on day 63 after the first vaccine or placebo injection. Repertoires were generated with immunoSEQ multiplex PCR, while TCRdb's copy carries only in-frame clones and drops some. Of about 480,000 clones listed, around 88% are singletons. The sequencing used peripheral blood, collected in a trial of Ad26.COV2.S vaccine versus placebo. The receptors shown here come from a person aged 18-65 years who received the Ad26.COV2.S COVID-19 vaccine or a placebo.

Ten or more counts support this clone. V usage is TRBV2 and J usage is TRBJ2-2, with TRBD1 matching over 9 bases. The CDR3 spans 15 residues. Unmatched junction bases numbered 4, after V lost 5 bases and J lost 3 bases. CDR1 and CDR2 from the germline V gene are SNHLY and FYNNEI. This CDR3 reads CASSSDRGDTGELFF. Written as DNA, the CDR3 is TGTGCCAGCAGTTCCGACAGGGGGGACACCGGGGAGCTGTTTTTT.

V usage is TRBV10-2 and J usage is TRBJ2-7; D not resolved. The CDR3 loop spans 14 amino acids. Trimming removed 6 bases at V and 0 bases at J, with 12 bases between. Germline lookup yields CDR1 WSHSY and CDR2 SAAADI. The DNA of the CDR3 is TGCGCCAGCAGGGAGACCCACAGCTCCTACGAGCAGTACTTC. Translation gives CASRETHSSYEQYF.

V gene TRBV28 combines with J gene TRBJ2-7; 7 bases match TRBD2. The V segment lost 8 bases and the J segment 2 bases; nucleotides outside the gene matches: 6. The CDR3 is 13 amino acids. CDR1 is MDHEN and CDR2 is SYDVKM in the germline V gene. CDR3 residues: CASQRGVAYEQYF. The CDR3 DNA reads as TGTGCCAGCCAACGGGGGGTGGCCTACGAGCAGTACTTC. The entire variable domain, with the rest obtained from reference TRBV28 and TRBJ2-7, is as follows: DVKVTQSSRYLVKRTGEKVFLECVQDMDHENMFWYRQDPGLGLRLIYFSYDVKMKEKGDIPEGYSVSREKKERFSLILESASTNQTSMYLCASQRGVAYEQYFGPGTRLTVT.

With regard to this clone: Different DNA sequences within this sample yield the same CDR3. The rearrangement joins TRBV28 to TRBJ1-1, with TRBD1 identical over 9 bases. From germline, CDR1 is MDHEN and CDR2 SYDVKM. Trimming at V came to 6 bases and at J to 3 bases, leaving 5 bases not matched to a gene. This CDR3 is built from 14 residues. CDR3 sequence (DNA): TGTGCCAGCAGCCGGGACAGGGTCGACACTGAAGCTTTCTTT. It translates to CASSRDRVDTEAFF.

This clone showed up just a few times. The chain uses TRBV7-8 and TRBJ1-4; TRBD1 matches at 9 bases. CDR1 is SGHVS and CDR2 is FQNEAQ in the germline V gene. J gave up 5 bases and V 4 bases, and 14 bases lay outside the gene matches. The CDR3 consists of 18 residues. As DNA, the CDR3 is TGTGCCAGCAGCTATACCCTGGACAGGGGAGAACTAAATGAAAAACTGTTTTTT. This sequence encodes CASSYTLDRGELNEKLFF.

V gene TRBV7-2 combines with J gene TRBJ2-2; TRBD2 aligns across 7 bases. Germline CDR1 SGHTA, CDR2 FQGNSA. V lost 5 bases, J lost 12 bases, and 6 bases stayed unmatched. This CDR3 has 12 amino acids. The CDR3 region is CASSPGEGQLFF. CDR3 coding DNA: TGTGCCAGCAGCCCTGGGGAGGGCCAGCTGTTTTTT. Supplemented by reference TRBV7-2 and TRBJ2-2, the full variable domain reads GAGVSQSPSNKVTEKGKDVELRCDPISGHTALYWYRQSLGQGLEFLIYFQGNSAPDKSGLPSDRFSAERTGGSVSTLTIQRTQQEDSAVYLCASSPGEGQLFFGEGSRLTVL.

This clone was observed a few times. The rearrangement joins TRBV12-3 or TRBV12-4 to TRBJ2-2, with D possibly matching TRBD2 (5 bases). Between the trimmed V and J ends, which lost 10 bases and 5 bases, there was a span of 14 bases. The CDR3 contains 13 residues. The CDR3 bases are TGTGCCACCCGGGCCACGGGGACCGGGGAGCTGTTTTTT. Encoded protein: CATRATGTGELFF.

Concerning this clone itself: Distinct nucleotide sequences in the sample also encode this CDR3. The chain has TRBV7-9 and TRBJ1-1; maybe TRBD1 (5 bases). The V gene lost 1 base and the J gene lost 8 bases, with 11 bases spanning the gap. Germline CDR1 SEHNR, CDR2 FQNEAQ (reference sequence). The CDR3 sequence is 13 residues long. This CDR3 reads CASSLVGGAEAFF. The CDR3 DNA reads TGTGCCAGCAGCTTAGTGGGCGGGGCCGAAGCTTTCTTT. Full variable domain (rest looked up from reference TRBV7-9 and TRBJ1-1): DTGVSQNPRHKITKRGQNVTFRCDPISEHNRLYWYRQTLGQGPEFLTYFQNEAQLEKSRLLSDRFSAERPKGSFSTLEIQRTEQGDSAMYLCASSLVGGAEAFFGQGTRLTVV.

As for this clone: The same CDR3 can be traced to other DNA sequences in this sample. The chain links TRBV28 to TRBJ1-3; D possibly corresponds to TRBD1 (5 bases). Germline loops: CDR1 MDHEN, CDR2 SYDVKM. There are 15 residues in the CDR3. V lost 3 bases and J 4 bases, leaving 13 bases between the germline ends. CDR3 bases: TGTGCCAGCAGTTTGGGTGGGGCAGTAGGAAACACCATATATTTT. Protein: CASSLGGAVGNTIYF.

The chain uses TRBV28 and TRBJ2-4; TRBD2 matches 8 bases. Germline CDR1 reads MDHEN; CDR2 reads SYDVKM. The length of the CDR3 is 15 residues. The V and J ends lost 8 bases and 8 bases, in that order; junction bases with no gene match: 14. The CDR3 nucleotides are TGTGCCAGCTCTCAACTTGCCGGGAGGGCCTACATTCAGTACTTC. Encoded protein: CASSQLAGRAYIQYF.

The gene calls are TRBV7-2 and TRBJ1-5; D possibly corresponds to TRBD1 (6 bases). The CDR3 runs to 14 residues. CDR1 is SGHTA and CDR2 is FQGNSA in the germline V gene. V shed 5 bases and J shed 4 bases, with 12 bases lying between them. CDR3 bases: TGTGCCAGCAGCCAAAGGACAGTTAATCAGCCCCAGCATTTT. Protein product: CASSQRTVNQPQHF.

The CDR3 DNA is TGTGCCAGCAGCTTAGGGTTTGGTGGGCCGGGCTACGAGCAGTACTTC. This sequence encodes CASSLGFGGPGYEQYF. V gene TRBV11-2 combines with J gene TRBJ2-7, with D unresolved. CDR1 and CDR2 (germline): SGHAT, FQNNGV. This CDR3 has 16 residues. V was cut by 1 base and J by 3 bases, with 16 bases left in between.

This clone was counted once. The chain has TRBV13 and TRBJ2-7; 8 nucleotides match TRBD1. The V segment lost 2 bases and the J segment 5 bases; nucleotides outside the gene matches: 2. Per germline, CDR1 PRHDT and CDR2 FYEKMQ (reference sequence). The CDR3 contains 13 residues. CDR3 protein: CASSLSRGHEQYF. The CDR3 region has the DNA TGTGCCAGCAGCTTATCCAGGGGGCACGAGCAGTACTTC.

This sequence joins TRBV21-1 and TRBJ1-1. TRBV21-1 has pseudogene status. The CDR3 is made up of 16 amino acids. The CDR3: CASSKHKETRYTEAFF. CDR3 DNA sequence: TGTGCCAGCAGCAAACATAAAGAAACCCGGTACACTGAAGCTTTCTTT.

The CDR3 DNA follows: TGTGCCAGTAGTACCTTCTTCGGGGATCGGTACTTC. Its protein product is CASSTFFGDRYF. The genes are TRBV19 and TRBJ2-7; D may be TRBD2 (5 bases). The CDR3 spans 12 residues. Per germline, CDR1 LNHDA and CDR2 SQIVND (reference sequence). V gave up 4 bases and J gave up 12 bases, with 16 bases separating them. Variable domain in full (rest from reference TRBV19 and TRBJ2-7): DGGITQSPKYLFRKEGQNVTLSCEQNLNHDAMYWYRQDPGQGLRLIYYSQIVNDFQKGDIAEGYSVSREKKESFPLTVTSAQKNPTAFYLCASSTFFGDRYFGPGTRLTVT.

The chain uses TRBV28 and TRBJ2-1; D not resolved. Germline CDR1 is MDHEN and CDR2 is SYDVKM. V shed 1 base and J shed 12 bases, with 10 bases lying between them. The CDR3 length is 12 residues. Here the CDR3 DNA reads TGTGCCAGCAGTTTATATGGTACGGGGCAGTTCTTC. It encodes CASSLYGTGQFF.

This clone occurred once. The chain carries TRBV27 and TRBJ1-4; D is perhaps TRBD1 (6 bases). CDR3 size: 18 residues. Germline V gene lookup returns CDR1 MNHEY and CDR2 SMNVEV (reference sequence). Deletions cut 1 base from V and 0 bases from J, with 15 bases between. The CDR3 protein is CASSLFWGRGSTNEKLFF. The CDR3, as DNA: TGTGCCAGCAGTTTATTTTGGGGGCGCGGGTCAACTAATGAAAAACTGTTTTTT.

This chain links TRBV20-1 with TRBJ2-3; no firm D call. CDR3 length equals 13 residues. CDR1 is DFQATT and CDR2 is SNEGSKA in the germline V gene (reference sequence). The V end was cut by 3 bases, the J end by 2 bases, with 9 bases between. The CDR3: CSASSVLTDTQYF. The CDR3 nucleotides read TGCAGTGCTAGTAGTGTTCTCACAGATACGCAGTATTTT.

CDR3 loop: CASSLRLAGSGTQYF. The CDR3 DNA follows: TGTGCCAGCAGCTTACGACTAGCGGGGTCGGGGACCCAGTACTTC. The rearrangement links TRBV5-5 to TRBJ2-5; 11 positions match TRBD2. With 2 bases clipped from V and 7 bases from J, the junction kept 7 bases outside the gene matches. CDR3 length equals 15 residues. Per the germline V gene, CDR1 is SGHKS and CDR2 is YYEKEE (reference sequence).

Here the CDR3 reads CASSLLGAQNSPLHF. DNA of the CDR3: TGTGCCAGCAGCTTGTTGGGGGCCCAAAATTCACCCCTCCACTTT. The rearrangement links TRBV5-6 to TRBJ1-6, with TRBD1 as a possible D gene (6 bases). Germline CDR1 and CDR2: SGHDT and YYEEEE. Trimming took 1 base from V and 7 from J, leaving 12 bases between them. The CDR3 is made up of 15 amino acids.

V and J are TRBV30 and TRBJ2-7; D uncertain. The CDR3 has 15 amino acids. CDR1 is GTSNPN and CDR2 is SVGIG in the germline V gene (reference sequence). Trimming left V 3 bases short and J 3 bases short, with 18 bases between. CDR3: CAWSPNQMKVYEQYF. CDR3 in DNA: TGTGCCTGGAGCCCAAATCAGATGAAGGTCTACGAGCAGTACTTC.

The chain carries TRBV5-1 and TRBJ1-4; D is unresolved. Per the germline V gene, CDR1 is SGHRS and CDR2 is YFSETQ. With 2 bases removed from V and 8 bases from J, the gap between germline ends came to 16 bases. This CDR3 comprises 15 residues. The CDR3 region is CASSLNNEPDEKLFF. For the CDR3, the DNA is TGCGCCAGCAGCTTAAACAATGAACCGGACGAAAAACTGTTTTTT.

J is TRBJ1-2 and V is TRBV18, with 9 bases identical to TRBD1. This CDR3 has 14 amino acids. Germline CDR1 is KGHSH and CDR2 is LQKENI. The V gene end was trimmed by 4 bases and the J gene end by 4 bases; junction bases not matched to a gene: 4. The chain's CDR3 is CASSQGQGIYGYTF. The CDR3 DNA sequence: TGTGCCAGCTCACAGGGACAGGGAATCTATGGCTACACCTTC.

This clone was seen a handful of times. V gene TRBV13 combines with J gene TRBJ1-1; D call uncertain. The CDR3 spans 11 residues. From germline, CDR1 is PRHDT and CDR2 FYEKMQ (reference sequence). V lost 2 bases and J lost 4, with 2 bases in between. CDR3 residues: CASSLFTEAFF. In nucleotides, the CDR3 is TGTGCCAGCAGCTTATTCACTGAAGCTTTCTTT.